A single sample is the source of the 8 T cell receptor beta chains below, sequenced in a study of regulatory T cells in long-lasting Graves disease. Sequencing libraries for TCR beta were prepared with iRepertoire HTBI primers and Arm-PCR of CDR3 regions. Each CDR3 protein gets one entry after TCRdb re-called the multiplex PCR reads with MiXCR. The table records over 450,000 distinct CDR3 sequences, around 12% of them present only once. The sample's time point: newly diagnosed GD, antithyroid drugs for less than 3 months. RNA extracted from PBMCs served as the sequencing template. Separately, the same data were catalogued under a study of T cells in Graves' hyperthyroidism and ophthalmopathy.

Sequenced material: peripheral blood mononuclear cells (PBMCs), taken at new diagnosis, from a patient treated with antithyroid drugs. Every receptor here comes from a young woman with Graves disease.

The CDR3 nucleotides are TGCAGCGCCTATAGCGAGAACACCGGGGAGCTGTTTTTT. Translated, it gives CSAYSENTGELFF. This sequence joins TRBV29-1 and TRBJ2-2; the D gene is possibly TRBD2 (5 bases). Germline assignment: CDR1 SQVTM and CDR2 ANQGSEA. The V and J ends lost 7 bases and 1 base respectively, with 10 bases between them. The CDR3 contains 13 residues.

On this clonotype: A read error may produce the germline difference seen at one junction end. The chain recombines TRBV7-6 with TRBJ2-5; TRBD2 matches at 14 bases. The CDR3 has 14 amino acids. The V gene's germline CDR1 is SGHVS and CDR2 FNYEAQ. CDR3: CASSGLAGGEAQYF. For the CDR3, the DNA is TGTGCCAGCAGCGGACTAGCGGGGGGAGAGGCCCAGTACTTC.

There are many counts of this clonotype. The chain recombines TRBV10-3 with TRBJ2-1, with D possibly TRBD2 on 5 matching bases. The germline gives CDR1 ENHRY, CDR2 SYGVKD. Trimming cost V 6 bases and J 3 bases, with 12 bases left between them. The CDR3 runs to 14 residues. Here the CDR3 reads CAIRERSIYNEQFF. The DNA for the CDR3 is TGTGCCATCAGGGAGCGGAGTATCTACAATGAGCAGTTCTTC.

This clonotype appeared many times. The chain has TRBV30 and TRBJ2-5; TRBD1 aligns across 8 bases. Germline V gives CDR1 GTSNPN, CDR2 SVGIG (reference sequence). V was pared by 3 bases and J by 7 bases, with 10 bases of the junction left unmatched. The CDR3 spans 14 residues. CDR3 region: CAWSRTGPMGTQYF. CDR3 coding DNA: TGTGCCTGGAGCCGGACAGGGCCAATGGGGACCCAGTACTTC. Full variable domain (missing parts from reference TRBV30 and TRBJ2-5): SQTIHQWPATLVQPVGSPLSLECTVEGTSNPNLYWYRQAAGRGLQLLFYSVGIGQISSEVPQNLSASRPQDRQFILSSKKLLLSDSGFYLCAWSRTGPMGTQYFGPGTRLLVL.

Many counts were recorded for this clonotype. CDR3 DNA: TGTGCCAGCAATACCTTAGCGGGAGCCCCCCAAGAGACCCAGTACTTC. It encodes CASNTLAGAPQETQYF. The rearrangement links TRBV6-1 to TRBJ2-5; the match to TRBD2 covers 9 bases. J gave up 1 base and V 7 bases, and 10 bases lay outside the gene matches. Germline values: CDR1 MNHNS, CDR2 SASEGT. The CDR3 spans 16 residues.

This clonotype was counted ten times or more. The chain carries TRBV20-1 and TRBJ2-1; TRBD2 aligns across 10 bases. J gave up 7 bases and V 4 bases, and 4 bases lay outside the gene matches. The CDR3 runs 13 residues. Per germline, CDR1 DFQATT and CDR2 SNEGSKA (reference sequence). The CDR3 DNA reads as TGCAGTGCTATTGGTAGCGGGAGGAATGAGCAGTTCTTC. Translating gives CSAIGSGRNEQFF.

This clonotype was counted ten times or more. The chain has TRBV19 and TRBJ1-1, with D unresolved. The length of the CDR3 is 14 residues. Germline V gene sequence: CDR1 LNHDA, CDR2 SQIVND (reference sequence). The V gene lost 3 bases and the J gene lost 1 base, with 9 bases spanning the gap. CDR3 DNA: TGTGCCAGTAGTATCTCACAAGAGAACACTGAAGCTTTCTTT. It is translated as CASSISQENTEAFF.

This clonotype turned up a few times. This chain joins TRBV4-3 and TRBJ2-2; D ambiguous. The V end was cut by 0 bases, the J end by 7 bases, with 12 bases between. Germline V CDR1 and CDR2: LGHNA, YSLEER. The CDR3 totals 15 residues. The CDR3 nucleotides read TGCGCCAGCAGCCAAGATCCGGCAGTCCACGGGGAGCTGTTTTTT. Amino acid sequence: CASSQDPAVHGELFF.